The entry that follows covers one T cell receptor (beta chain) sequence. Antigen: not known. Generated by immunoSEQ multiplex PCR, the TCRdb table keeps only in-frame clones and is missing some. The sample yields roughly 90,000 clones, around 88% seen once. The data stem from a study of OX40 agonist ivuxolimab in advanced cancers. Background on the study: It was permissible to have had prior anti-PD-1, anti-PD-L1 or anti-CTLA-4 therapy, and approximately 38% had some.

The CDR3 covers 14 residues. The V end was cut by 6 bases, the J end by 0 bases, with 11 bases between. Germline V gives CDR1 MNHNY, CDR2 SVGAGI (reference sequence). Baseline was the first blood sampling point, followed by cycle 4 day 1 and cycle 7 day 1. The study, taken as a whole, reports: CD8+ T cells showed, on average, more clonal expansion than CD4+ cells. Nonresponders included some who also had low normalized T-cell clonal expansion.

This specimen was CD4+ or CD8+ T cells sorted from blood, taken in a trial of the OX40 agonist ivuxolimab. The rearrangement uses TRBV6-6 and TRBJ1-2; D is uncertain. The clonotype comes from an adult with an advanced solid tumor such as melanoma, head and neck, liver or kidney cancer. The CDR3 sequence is CASSRGPPNYGYTF. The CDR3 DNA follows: TGTGCCAGCAGCCGCGGCCCCCCTAACTATGGCTACACCTTC.